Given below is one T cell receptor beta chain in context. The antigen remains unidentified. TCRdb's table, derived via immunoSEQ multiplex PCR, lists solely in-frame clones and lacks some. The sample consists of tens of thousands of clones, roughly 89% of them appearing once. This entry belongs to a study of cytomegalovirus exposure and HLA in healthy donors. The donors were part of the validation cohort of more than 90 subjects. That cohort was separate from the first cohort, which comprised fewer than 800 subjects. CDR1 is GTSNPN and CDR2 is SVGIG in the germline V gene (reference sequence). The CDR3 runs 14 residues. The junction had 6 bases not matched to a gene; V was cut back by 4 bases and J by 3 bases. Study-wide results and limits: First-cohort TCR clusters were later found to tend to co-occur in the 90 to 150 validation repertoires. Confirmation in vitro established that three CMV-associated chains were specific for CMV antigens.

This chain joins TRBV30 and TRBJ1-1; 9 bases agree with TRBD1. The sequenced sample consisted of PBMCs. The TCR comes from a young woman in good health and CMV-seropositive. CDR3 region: CAWNHRGPYTEAFF. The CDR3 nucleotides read TGTGCCTGGAACCACAGGGGGCCTTACACTGAAGCTTTCTTT. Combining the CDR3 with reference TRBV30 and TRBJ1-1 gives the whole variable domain SQTIHQWPATLVQPVGSPLSLECTVEGTSNPNLYWYRQAAGRGLQLLFYSVGIGQISSEVPQNLSASRPQDRQFILSSKKLLLSDSGFYLCAWNHRGPYTEAFFGQGTRLTVV.